The sequence of this TCR beta chain was determined in a study of T-cell reconstitution after alpha-beta-depleted transplantation in children. Study findings and constraints: Expanded graft clones, several hundred of them, were reportedly the source of alpha-beta T cells about two months after transplant. Elevated TCRbeta diversity at day 60 was traced, in some patients, to surviving recipient T cells and thymic progenitors. It was newly produced T cells that mostly accounted for T-cell counts and diversity one year after transplant.

On this clonotype itself: Its target is unknown.

Unique molecular identifiers featured in how the TCRbeta library was prepared. From the PCR reads, TCRdb called clonotypes with MiXCR, one entry per CDR3 protein. The sample has a few hundred thousand distinct CDR3 sequences; roughly 11% are singletons. This specimen was PBMCs, taken before TCRalphabeta/CD19-depleted stem cell transplant. The TCR was taken from a child under three years old with acute myeloid leukemia, due to receive a stem cell transplant.

The CDR3 sequence is CATSDATLLAGPEDEQFF. The CDR3 DNA reads as TGTGCCACCAGTGATGCAACCCTACTAGCGGGACCGGAGGATGAGCAGTTCTTC. The rearrangement links TRBV24-1 to TRBJ2-1; the match to TRBD2 covers 10 bases. The CDR3 sequence is 18 residues long. Germline CDR1 reads KGHDR; CDR2 reads SFDVKD. V dropped 3 bases and J dropped 8; count of bases not matched to a gene: 15.